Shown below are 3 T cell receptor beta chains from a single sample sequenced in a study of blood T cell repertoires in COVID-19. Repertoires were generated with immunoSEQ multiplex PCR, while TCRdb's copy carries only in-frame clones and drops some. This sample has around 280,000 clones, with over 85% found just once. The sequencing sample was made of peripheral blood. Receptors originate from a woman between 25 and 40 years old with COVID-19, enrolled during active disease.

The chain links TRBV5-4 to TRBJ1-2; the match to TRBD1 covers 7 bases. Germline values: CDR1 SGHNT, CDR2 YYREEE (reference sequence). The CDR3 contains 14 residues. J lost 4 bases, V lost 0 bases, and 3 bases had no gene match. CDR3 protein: CASSLDRGLYGYTF. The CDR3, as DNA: TGTGCCAGCAGCTTGGACAGGGGTCTCTATGGCTACACCTTC. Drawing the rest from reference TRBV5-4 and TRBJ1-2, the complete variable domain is ETGVTQSPTHLIKTRGQQVTLRCSSQSGHNTVSWYQQALGQGPQFIFQYYREEENGRGNFPPRFSGLQFPNYSSELNVNALELDDSALYLCASSLDRGLYGYTFGSGTRLTVV.

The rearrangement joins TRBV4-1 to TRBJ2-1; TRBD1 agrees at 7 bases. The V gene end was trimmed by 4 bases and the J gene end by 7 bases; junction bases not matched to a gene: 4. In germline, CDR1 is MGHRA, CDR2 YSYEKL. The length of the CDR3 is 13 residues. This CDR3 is CASSLGQMNEQFF. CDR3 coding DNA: TGCGCCAGCAGCCTGGGACAGATGAATGAGCAGTTCTTC.

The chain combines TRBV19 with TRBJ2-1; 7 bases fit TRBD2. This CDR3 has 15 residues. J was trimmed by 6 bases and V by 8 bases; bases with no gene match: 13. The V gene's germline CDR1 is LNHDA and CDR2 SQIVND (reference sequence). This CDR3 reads CASAQTAGWSNEQFF. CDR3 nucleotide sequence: TGTGCCAGTGCCCAGACAGCGGGGTGGAGCAATGAGCAGTTCTTC. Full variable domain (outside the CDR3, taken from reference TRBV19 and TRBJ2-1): DGGITQSPKYLFRKEGQNVTLSCEQNLNHDAMYWYRQDPGQGLRLIYYSQIVNDFQKGDIAEGYSVSREKKESFPLTVTSAQKNPTAFYLCASAQTAGWSNEQFFGPGTRLTVL.